At least ten counts were recorded for the clone carrying this T cell receptor beta chain. Diagnostic conclusions were grounded in clinical symptoms, serum thyroxine, TRAb, thyroid ultrasound and orbital computed tomography. This specimen comes from a study of Graves' ophthalmopathy and Graves' hyperthyroidism. RNA served as the template for amplifying TCR beta CDR3 regions. HTBI primers primed a first-round RT-PCR, and a second-round multiplex PCR followed. One entry per CDR3 protein results from TCRdb running MiXCR on the multiplex PCR reads. The sample lists over a million distinct CDR3 sequences; 35% to 45% were seen once. Germline V gives CDR1 SGHAT, CDR2 FQNNGV. The CDR3 sequence is 13 residues long. V lost 5 bases and J 11 bases, leaving 15 bases between the germline ends.

The sequenced material came from peripheral blood or thyroid tissue (not recorded which). This chain connects TRBV11-2 to TRBJ1-4; D not resolved. The sequence came from an adult man with Graves' hyperthyroidism. CDR3 amino acids: CASSKGWAEKLFF. The CDR3 coding sequence is TGTGCCAGCAGCAAAGGCTGGGCCGAGAAACTGTTTTTT.